This TCR beta chain was captured by sequencing in a study of shared clonotypes between healthy human individuals. Study-level information: Used for every donor were three CD4 naive, three CD4 memory, two CD8 naive and one CD8 memory plate. General study results and limits: Depth of sequencing was expected to influence donor clonotype sharing.

TCRdb's copy holds only in-frame clones and misses some; the assay was immunoSEQ multiplex PCR. The data show 1 million to 1.3 million clones, with about 84% seen just once and 0.6% to 0.7% held by the top ten. This clone appeared a single time. The target antigen is unknown. The CDR3 is 16 residues long. Trimming left V 0 bases short and J 12 bases short, with 24 bases between. Germline values: CDR1 SGHNT, CDR2 YYREEE (reference sequence). The TCR comes from a man aged 18-30 years in good health. Some clones in this sample may be carry-over from other donors' samples. V is TRBV5-4 and J is TRBJ1-1, with D perhaps matching TRBD1 (5 bases). The sequenced sample was memory CD4+ T cells from PBMCs. Subset denoted: CD45RA-negative fraction. The CDR3 loop is CASSLGMELGGSGPFF. CDR3 DNA: TGTGCCAGCAGCTTGGGGATGGAATTGGGGGGGAGTGGACCTTTCTTT.